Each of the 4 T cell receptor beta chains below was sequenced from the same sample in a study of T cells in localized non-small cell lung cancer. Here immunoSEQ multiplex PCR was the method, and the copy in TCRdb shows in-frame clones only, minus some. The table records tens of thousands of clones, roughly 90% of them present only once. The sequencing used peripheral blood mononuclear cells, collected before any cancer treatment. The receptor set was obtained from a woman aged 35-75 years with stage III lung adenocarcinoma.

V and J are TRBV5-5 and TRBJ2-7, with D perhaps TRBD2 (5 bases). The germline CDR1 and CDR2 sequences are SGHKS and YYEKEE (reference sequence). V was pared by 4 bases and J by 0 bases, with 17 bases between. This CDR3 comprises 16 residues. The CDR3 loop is CASSQDFFSSSYEQYF. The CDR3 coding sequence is TGTGCCAGCAGCCAGGACTTCTTCTCGAGCTCCTACGAGCAGTACTTC.

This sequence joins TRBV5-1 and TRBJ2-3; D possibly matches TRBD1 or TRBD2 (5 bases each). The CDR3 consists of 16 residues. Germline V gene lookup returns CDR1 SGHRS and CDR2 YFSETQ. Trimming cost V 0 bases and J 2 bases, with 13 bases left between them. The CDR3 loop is CASSLGLGVNTDTQYF. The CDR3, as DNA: TGCGCCAGCAGCTTGGGTCTGGGGGTGAACACAGATACGCAGTATTTT. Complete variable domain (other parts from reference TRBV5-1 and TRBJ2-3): KAGVTQTPRYLIKTRGQQVTLSCSPISGHRSVSWYQQTPGQGLQFLFEYFSETQRNKGNFPGRFSGRQFSNSRSEMNVSTLELGDSALYLCASSLGLGVNTDTQYFGPGTRLTVL.

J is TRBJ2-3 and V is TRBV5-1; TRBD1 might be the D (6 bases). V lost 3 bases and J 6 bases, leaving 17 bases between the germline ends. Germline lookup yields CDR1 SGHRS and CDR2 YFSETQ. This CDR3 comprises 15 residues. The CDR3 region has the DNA TGCGCCAGCAGCTGCCGGGACAACGATACCGATACGCAGTATTTT. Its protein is CASSCRDNDTDTQYF.

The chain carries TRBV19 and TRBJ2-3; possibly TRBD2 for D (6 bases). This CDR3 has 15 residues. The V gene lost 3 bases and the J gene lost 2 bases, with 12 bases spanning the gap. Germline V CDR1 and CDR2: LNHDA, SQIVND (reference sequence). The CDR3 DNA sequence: TGTGCCAGTAGTATGGTGGGGGGAATCACAGATACGCAGTATTTT. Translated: CASSMVGGITDTQYF.